The clone carrying this T cell receptor (beta chain) was seen only once. In germline, CDR1 is SGHDN, CDR2 FVKESK. This CDR3 spans 15 amino acids. Trimming removed 4 bases from V and 6 bases from J; junction bases left unmatched: 4. The data were obtained in a study of cytomegalovirus exposure and HLA in healthy donors. The PCR ran on 60 Vbeta and 13 Jbeta primers. Assay used: immunoSEQ multiplex PCR; TCRdb lists only in-frame clones, some missing. The profile shows 150,000 to 200,000 clones, around 78% of them singletons. The V call is TRBV14, the J call TRBJ2-2; 11 bases map to TRBD1. This TCR was sampled from a woman aged 25-40 years in good health and CMV-seropositive. The sample taken for sequencing was PBMCs. The CDR3 DNA reads as TGTGCCAGCAGCCTTCGGGACAGGGGGGCCGGGGAGCTGTTTTTT. Protein product: CASSLRDRGAGELFF.